This T cell receptor beta chain was sequenced for a study of beta chain features in type 1 diabetes. The study, taken as a whole, reports: People with Type 1 diabetes carried modestly yet significantly shorter TCRB CDR3s in all four CD4+ subsets.

This clone was observed a few times. What it binds is not known. Every donor had blood drawn once into heparin, about 116 mL on average. Purities over 98% were achieved in all sorted populations. The germline V gene encodes CDR1 KGHSH and CDR2 LQKENI. The CDR3 covers 16 residues. Between the trimmed V and J ends, which lost 3 bases and 6 bases, there was a span of 18 bases. Reverse transcription of all isolated RNA meant that expressed TCRB transcripts were sequenced. The average read count of naive, central memory and regulatory T cell samples was some 3.8 million. Produced via immunoSEQ multiplex PCR; TCRdb's table is partial and in-frame only. The data contain hundreds of thousands of clones, under 20% of them seen just once; the ten biggest clones take up about 0.02%.

Sequencing input: naive CD4+ T cells from blood. The V gene is TRBV18, the J gene TRBJ2-1, with unresolved D. The clonotype originates from a woman between 18 and 30 years old in good health. Written as DNA, the CDR3 is TGTGCCAGCTCACCTCGCATTCCGGTTCTGAGCAATGAGCAGTTCTTC. Translation gives CASSPRIPVLSNEQFF.